This entry concerns a single TCR beta chain. The antigen remains undetermined. The sample belongs to a study of CD8+CD57+ T cells in acquired aplastic anemia. At the level of the study: CD4+ and CD8+ cells, once sorted, gave DNA averaging about 3 ug. As sequenced from healthy donors, CD4+ cells averaged around 11 million reads.

TCR beta VDJ and CDR3 profiling used genomic DNA as template. Using its own MiXCR run on the reads, TCRdb lists one record per CDR3 protein. The sample lists approximately 99,000 distinct CDR3 sequences; 50% to 65% were seen once. V shed 5 bases, J shed 2 bases, and the junction held 3 bases outside the gene matches. The length of the CDR3 is 14 residues. General study findings and limits: The same twenty-nine CD8+ CDR3 sequences occurred in patients and in controls. Patients were compared with controls for CD8+ Simpson's diversity, and no significant difference emerged.

Sequences were obtained from sorted CD4+, CD8+, or CD8+CD57+ T cells (not recorded which) from PBMCs. The chain joins TRBV12-3 or TRBV12-4 to TRBJ2-7, with 10 bases fitting TRBD2. The source is a human donor in good health, serving as a control. CDR3 sequence reads: CASSRTSGTYEQYF. The CDR3 DNA is TGTGCCAGCAGTCGGACTAGCGGTACCTACGAGCAGTACTTC.